The 32 T cell receptor beta chains below all came from one sample that was sequenced in a study of low-dose radiotherapy and immunotherapy resistance in tumors. TRAV- and TRBV-specific primers primed first-strand cDNA, covering alpha and beta chains. Using a constant-region primer together with a V-primer adapter, TCRs were subjected to 20 to 25 PCR cycles of amplification. TCRdb ran MiXCR on the reads and lists one entry per CDR3 protein. The sample comprises 55,000 to 80,000 distinct CDR3 sequences, 26% of which are singletons, and 6.5% to 8% rests with the top ten. Time point noted: before trial treatment. The source material was PBMCs, sampled before treatment. Source of these receptors: a male donor with rectosigmoid adenocarcinoma.

This clonotype was found many times. The V and J genes are TRBV9 and TRBJ2-5, with a tentative D call TRBD1 (6 bases). Per germline, CDR1 SGDLS and CDR2 YYNGEE. The germline V and J ends were trimmed by 3 bases and 5 bases, with 14 bases remaining between them. The CDR3 totals 14 residues. DNA of the CDR3: TGTGCCAGCAGCGCACTAGGGGGAATGGAGACCCAGTACTTC. This translates into CASSALGGMETQYF.

This clonotype was seen a single time. The rearrangement joins TRBV6-5 to TRBJ2-5; the D is unclear. Trimming removed 6 bases from V and 5 bases from J, with 13 bases in between. The CDR3 has 13 residues. Germline CDR1 and CDR2: MNHEY and SVGAGI. The CDR3 spells CASRYKGSETQYF. The DNA for the CDR3 is TGTGCCAGCAGATACAAGGGTTCCGAGACCCAGTACTTC.

At least ten counts were recorded for this clonotype. The chain joins TRBV14 to TRBJ1-2; D may be TRBD1 (6 bases). V was shortened by 4 bases and J by 5 bases, with 17 bases between the two germline ends. This CDR3 is 15 amino acids long. The germline gives CDR1 SGHDN, CDR2 FVKESK. The CDR3 sequence: CASSLISGTQYGYTF. The CDR3 DNA follows: TGTGCCAGCAGCCTAATATCCGGGACACAGTATGGCTACACCTTC. The full variable domain, its missing parts supplied by reference TRBV14 and TRBJ1-2, is EAGVTQFPSHSVIEKGQTVTLRCDPISGHDNLYWYRRVMGKEIKFLLHFVKESKQDESGMPNNRFLAERTGGTYSTLKVQPAELEDSGVYFCASSLISGTQYGYTFGSGTRLTVV.

The V and J genes are TRBV14 and TRBJ2-7; TRBD2 matches at 8 bases. V lost 4 bases, J lost 2 bases, and 1 base stayed unmatched. The CDR3 length is 13 residues. Germline V CDR1 and CDR2: SGHDN, FVKESK. The CDR3 coding sequence is TGTGCCAGCAGCCTCGGGAGGGCCTACGAGCAGTACTTC. Residues: CASSLGRAYEQYF.

This clonotype has ten or more counts. The rearrangement links TRBV6-2 or TRBV6-3 to TRBJ1-2; D uncertain. The CDR3 has 13 amino acids. With 7 bases removed from V and 7 bases from J, the gap between germline ends came to 16 bases. The germline V gene encodes CDR1 MNHEY and CDR2 SVGEGT. The CDR3 spells CASISLSVSGYTF. DNA for the CDR3: TGTGCCAGCATTAGTCTTAGCGTGAGTGGCTACACCTTC.

This clonotype appeared many times. CDR3 bases: TGCAGTGCTAGCTGGCGGGGGGGTAGCACAGATACGCAGTATTTT. This codes for CSASWRGGSTDTQYF. The genes are TRBV20-1 and TRBJ2-3; TRBD2 matches at 9 bases. CDR1 and CDR2 from the germline V gene are DFQATT and SNEGSKA (reference sequence). This CDR3 has 15 residues. V lost 3 bases and J lost 0; bases outside the gene matches: 4.

J is TRBJ2-3 and V is TRBV7-2; 7 bases map to TRBD1. The CDR3 contains 16 residues. Germline V gene lookup returns CDR1 SGHTA and CDR2 FQGNSA. Losses at the gene ends were 3 bases for V and 4 bases for J; bases not matched to a gene: 10. Here the CDR3 DNA reads TGTGCCAGCAGCTTCGCAAGGGGGCTGCTCGCAGATACGCAGTATTTT. It codes for CASSFARGLLADTQYF.

This clonotype was seen more than once but under ten times. J is TRBJ1-2 and V is TRBV4-1; D is possibly TRBD1 (5 bases). Between the trimmed V and J ends, which lost 7 bases and 8 bases, there was a span of 17 bases. This CDR3 comprises 13 residues. Germline values: CDR1 MGHRA, CDR2 YSYEKL. CDR3 protein: CASTTGGAGGYTF. The CDR3 DNA sequence: TGCGCCAGCACCACCGGAGGGGCGGGAGGCTACACCTTC.

This clonotype was observed many times. This chain uses TRBV15 with TRBJ2-7; 7 positions agree with TRBD2. Trimming removed 3 bases from V and 1 base from J; junction bases left unmatched: 3. The CDR3 is 14 residues long. The V gene's germline CDR1 is LNHNV and CDR2 YYDKDF (reference sequence). CDR3 DNA sequence: TGTGCCACCAGCAGGGGTAGCGGGTCCTACGAGCAGTACTTC. Amino acids: CATSRGSGSYEQYF.

This clonotype was detected ten times or more. This rearrangement joins TRBV28 to TRBJ1-2; tentative D call: TRBD1 (5 bases). CDR1 MDHEN and CDR2 SYDVKM come from the germline V gene. The CDR3 is made up of 9 amino acids. V was cut by 10 bases and J by 14 bases, with 14 bases left in between. The CDR3 DNA sequence: TGTGCCATTGGTGGGGGAGTTACCTTC. It codes for CAIGGGVTF.

The chain links TRBV6-2 or TRBV6-3 to TRBJ2-1, with 8 bases identical to TRBD2. This CDR3 is 13 amino acids long. Germline values: CDR1 MNHEY, CDR2 SVGEGT. Germline trimming cut 3 bases from V and 8 bases from J; bases unmatched to any gene: 3. CDR3 region: CASSYRGGHEQFF. In DNA, the CDR3 is TGTGCCAGCAGTTATCGGGGGGGTCATGAGCAGTTCTTC.

The count of this clonotype is one. The chain is built from TRBV19 and TRBJ2-5; the match to TRBD1 covers 9 bases. This CDR3 is 16 amino acids long. Trimming at V came to 6 bases and at J to 0 bases, leaving 8 bases not matched to a gene. CDR1 is LNHDA and CDR2 is SQIVND in the germline V gene (reference sequence). The CDR3 region has the DNA TGTGCCAGTAGCCGAGGGACAGGGTGGGACCAAGAGACCCAGTACTTC. Protein: CASSRGTGWDQETQYF.

This clonotype was seen at least ten times. The genes are TRBV29-1 and TRBJ1-1; 8 nucleotides agree with TRBD1. Trimming took 6 bases from V and 3 from J; bases not matched to a gene: 3. The germline CDR1 and CDR2 sequences are SQVTM and ANQGSEA. The CDR3 totals 12 residues. The CDR3 sequence is CSVLDRDTEAFF. Written as DNA, the CDR3 is TGCAGCGTCCTGGACAGGGACACTGAAGCTTTCTTT.

This clonotype was seen repeatedly, ten times or more. The chain is built from TRBV5-1 and TRBJ1-1; 7 bases are a match to TRBD1. CDR3 length: 15 residues. V lost 4 bases, J lost 0 bases, and 6 bases stayed unmatched. The germline V gene has CDR1 SGHRS and CDR2 YFSETQ. CDR3 sequence (DNA): TGCGCCAGCAGCACCGGAGGGGGCCTGAACACTGAAGCTTTCTTT. Residues: CASSTGGGLNTEAFF.

Regarding this clonotype: Because the CDR3's place on the DNA is in doubt, the DNA is left out and the CDR3 is given as listed by TCRdb. The V call is TRBV5-1, the J call TRBJ2-2; the table's D gene call, TRBD1, was not cross checked with the DNA. Both ends counted, the CDR3 spans 17 residues. Germline CDR1 SGHRS, CDR2 YFSETQ. CDR3 loop: CASSLNGGLNTGELFFF.

Comments on this clonotype: A read error is likely here: a far larger clone is one base away. V usage is TRBV28 and J usage is TRBJ2-1; 8 nucleotides line up with TRBD2. V dropped 7 bases and J dropped 10; count of bases not matched to a gene: 9. The CDR3 contains 13 residues. Germline CDR1 MDHEN, CDR2 SYDVKM. CDR3 nucleotide sequence: TGTGCCAGCACGGGGGGGGGCTCCTACGAGCAGTTCTTC. Protein: CASTGGGSYEQFF.

This clonotype showed up many times. The rearrangement joins TRBV6-2 or TRBV6-3 to TRBJ1-1; no definite D call. Germline CDR1 reads MNHEY; CDR2 reads SVGEGT. There are 13 residues in the CDR3. V lost 7 bases, J lost 0 bases, and 9 bases lay in between. Here the CDR3 DNA reads TGTGCCAGCAAGTCGACGCTGAACACTGAAGCTTTCTTT. Protein sequence: CASKSTLNTEAFF.

The sample holds many counts of this clonotype. The genes are TRBV28 and TRBJ1-1; TRBD1 might be the D (5 bases). Germline CDR1 MDHEN, CDR2 SYDVKM. The CDR3 runs 15 residues. Trimming took off 5 bases at V and 1 base at J, with 14 bases between the two ends. CDR3 bases: TGTGCCAGCAGTCCCGCCGGGACGGGGAACACTGAAGCTTTCTTT. Residues: CASSPAGTGNTEAFF.

At least ten counts were recorded for this clonotype. This rearrangement joins TRBV20-1 to TRBJ2-1; 9 bases agree with TRBD2. CDR1 DFQATT and CDR2 SNEGSKA come from the germline V gene (reference sequence). The CDR3 runs to 15 residues. The junction had 12 bases not matched to a gene; V was cut back by 5 bases and J by 7 bases. The CDR3 is CSAPRRAGGRNEQFF. CDR3 bases: TGCAGTGCTCCCCGGAGAGCGGGAGGAAGAAATGAGCAGTTCTTC.

Notes on this clonotype: It differs at one base from a far larger clone, so likely a read error. The rearrangement joins TRBV5-3 to TRBJ2-1; 7 positions match TRBD2. TRBV5-3 is sorted into the ORF group, with uncertain function. V shed 2 bases and J 2 bases; nucleotides not matched to a gene: 4. The CDR3 is 15 residues long. CDR3 bases: TGTGCCAGAAGCTTAGAGGCGGGAGCCTACAATGAGCAGTTCTTC. It codes for CARSLEAGAYNEQFF.

In its sample, this clonotype was seen many times. This chain uses TRBV18 with TRBJ1-6; tentatively, D is TRBD1 (5 bases). The V gene's germline CDR1 is KGHSH and CDR2 LQKENI. The CDR3 contains 14 residues. V lost 2 bases to trimming and J lost 9 bases, with 11 bases between them. The CDR3, as DNA: TGTGCCAGCTCACCAGAAGGGGCGCGTTCACCCCTCCACTTT. Encoded protein: CASSPEGARSPLHF. Full variable domain (outside the CDR3, taken from reference TRBV18 and TRBJ1-6): NAGVMQNPRHLVRRRGQEARLRCSPMKGHSHVYWYRQLPEEGLKFMVYLQKENIIDESGMPKERFSAEFPKEGPSILRIQQVVRGDSAAYFCASSPEGARSPLHFGNGTRLTVT.

In its sample, this clonotype was seen many times. The chain combines TRBV2 with TRBJ2-7; D may match TRBD1 or TRBD2 (5 bases each). The CDR3 runs 11 residues. Germline lookup yields CDR1 SNHLY and CDR2 FYNNEI. Trimming pared 11 bases from V and 3 bases from J, leaving 11 bases between. In DNA form, the CDR3 reads TGTGCCGTTCGAGGGGTCTACGAGCAGTACTTC. It encodes CAVRGVYEQYF. The entire variable domain, with the rest obtained from reference TRBV2 and TRBJ2-7, is as follows: EPEVTQTPSHQVTQMGQEVILRCVPISNHLYFYWYRQILGQKVEFLVSFYNNEISEKSEIFDDQFSVERPDGSNFTLKIRSTKLEDSAMYFCAVRGVYEQYFGPGTRLTVT.

This clonotype was counted ten times or more. The V gene is TRBV14, the J gene TRBJ1-2; the D gene is possibly TRBD1 (6 bases). CDR3 size: 15 residues. Per the germline V gene, CDR1 is SGHDN and CDR2 is FVKESK. Trimming pared 1 base from V and 4 bases from J, leaving 13 bases between. The CDR3 protein is CASSQARGRGYGYTF. Here the CDR3 DNA reads TGTGCCAGCAGCCAAGCCAGGGGCAGAGGCTATGGCTACACCTTC.

This clonotype has only a few counts. The V gene is TRBV20-1, the J gene TRBJ2-1; 14 bases line up with TRBD2. The V and J ends lost 3 bases and 7 bases, in that order; junction bases with no gene match: 14. The CDR3 sequence is 18 residues long. Germline assignment: CDR1 DFQATT and CDR2 SNEGSKA (reference sequence). CDR3 residues: CSASGTSGSRLLPNEQFF. As DNA, the CDR3 is TGCAGTGCTAGCGGGACTAGCGGGAGTCGGCTCCTACCTAATGAGCAGTTCTTC.

This clonotype came up many times. The V gene is TRBV7-9, the J gene TRBJ1-4, with D unresolved. This CDR3 has 14 amino acids. Germline assignment: CDR1 SEHNR and CDR2 FQNEAQ (reference sequence). Trimming removed 5 bases from V and 8 bases from J, with 15 bases in between. As DNA, the CDR3 is TGTGCCAGCAGCAAAAGCCGGAGCCGGGAAAAACTGTTTTTT. Translated, it gives CASSKSRSREKLFF.

Of note for this clonotype: Being one base from a much bigger clone, this may be a read error. V usage is TRBV7-2 and J usage is TRBJ2-7; 12 bases are a match to TRBD1. The junction had 17 bases not matched to a gene; V was cut back by 5 bases and J by 9 bases. CDR1 is SGHTA, CDR2 FQGNSA, per germline. CDR3 length equals 17 residues. The CDR3 nucleotides read TGTGCCAGCAGCCCTGGGGGGACAGGGGGCCAATTACGCGCGCAGTACTTC. Translated, it gives CASSPGGTGGQLRAQYF.

This clonotype has ten or more counts. The chain uses TRBV7-6 and TRBJ2-7, with 7 nucleotides matching TRBD2. The J segment lost 0 bases and the V segment lost 6 bases, leaving 8 bases of the junction unmatched. In germline, CDR1 is SGHVS, CDR2 FNYEAQ. The CDR3 loop spans 15 amino acids. In DNA, the CDR3 is TGTGCCAGCAGTTCTCTAGCGGTGAGCTCCTACGAGCAGTACTTC. Protein: CASSSLAVSSYEQYF.

The sample holds many counts of this clonotype. The chain couples TRBV11-2 to TRBJ2-5; D remains unclear. CDR1 is SGHAT, CDR2 FQNNGV, per germline. The CDR3 consists of 11 residues. V lost 7 bases, J lost 5 bases, and 8 bases lay in between. The CDR3 nucleotides read TGTGCCAGCACCCTGGGGGAGACCCAGTACTTC. Its translation is CASTLGETQYF.

This clonotype was recorded at least ten times. The chain couples TRBV19 to TRBJ1-5; D unresolved. V was clipped by 5 bases and J by 3 bases, with 17 bases between them. Germline V lookup: CDR1 LNHDA, CDR2 SQIVND (reference sequence). This CDR3 is 16 amino acids long. The CDR3 sequence is CASSFVGRHLNQPQHF. In DNA, the CDR3 is TGTGCCAGTAGTTTCGTCGGTCGCCATCTCAATCAGCCCCAGCATTTT.

With regard to this clonotype: A read error may be the cause here, since a much bigger clone is one base away. The chain is built from TRBV20-1 and TRBJ2-3; no clear D gene. Trimming took 6 bases from V and 2 from J, leaving 18 bases between them. Germline V lookup: CDR1 DFQATT, CDR2 SNEGSKA (reference sequence). This CDR3 spans 15 amino acids. CDR3 protein: CSATNRASHTDTQYF. CDR3 in DNA: TGCAGTGCAACGAACAGAGCCTCCCACACAGATACGCAGTATTTT.

In regard to this clonotype: A far larger clone is one nucleotide away, so this likely arose from a read error. V usage is TRBV5-8 and J usage is TRBJ2-7, with D uncertain. Judging by the DNA end, TRBJ2-1 fits better; the J call may be wrong. Per the germline V gene, CDR1 is SGHTS and CDR2 is YDEGEE. This CDR3 spans 14 amino acids. CDR3 nucleotide sequence: TGCGCCAGCAGCTTGAGCCAGGCGGCCTACGAGCAGTTCTTC. It is translated as CASSLSQAAYEQFF.

This clonotype was counted only a few times. The chain recombines TRBV3-1 with TRBJ2-7, with D tentatively TRBD2 (7 bases). The CDR3 has 13 amino acids. The ends were cut back, 1 base at V and 5 bases at J, with 9 bases in the middle. Germline loops: CDR1 LGHDT, CDR2 YNNKEL (reference sequence). CDR3 residues: CASSQGGGHEQYF. CDR3 DNA: TGTGCCAGCAGCCAAGGCGGGGGCCACGAGCAGTACTTC.